This TCR beta chain was identified in a study of T cells in women clearing cervical HPV infection. General observations from the study: CIN3+ cases had significantly higher TCR richness than controls; evenness did not differ.

The V gene's germline CDR1 is LNHDA and CDR2 SQIVND (reference sequence). The CDR3 sequence is 15 residues long. Profiled with immunoSEQ multiplex PCR; TCRdb holds only in-frame clones, not every one. This sample lists tens of thousands of clones; its ten largest clones have around 6.5%. As concerns this clone: The antigen remains unidentified. Read coverage stops 3 residues before the CDR3 terminus; the germline J gene supplies the remainder.

V usage is TRBV19 and J usage is TRBJ2-2, with D uncertain. The origin of this receptor is a woman between 18 and 69 years old with a cervical HPV16 infection that either progressed to CIN3+ or cleared (not recorded which). Sequenced: blood buffy coat. The CDR3 here is CASSISSATNEKLFF. The CDR3 DNA, read in part, is TGTGCCAGTAGTATCAGTTCGGCAACTAATGAAAAG. The variable domain in full, completed from reference TRBV19 and TRBJ2-2, reads DGGITQSPKYLFRKEGQNVTLSCEQNLNHDAMYWYRQDPGQGLRLIYYSQIVNDFQKGDIAEGYSVSREKKESFPLTVTSAQKNPTAFYLCASSISSATNEKLFFGEGSRLTVL.